This T cell receptor beta chain is from a study of PD-L1 blockade in urothelial cancer. Sequencing used immunoSEQ multiplex PCR; TCRdb keeps in-frame clones, though not all of them. Among 29,000 or so clones listed, around three quarters were seen once. V lost 5 bases and J lost 6, with 23 bases in between. This CDR3 region has 17 residues. From germline, CDR1 is MNHEY and CDR2 SMNVEV (reference sequence). Time point reported: peripheral blood 6 weeks after treatment start. The sequenced sample was PBMCs, obtained around atezolizumab (anti-PD-L1) treatment. The chain employs TRBV27 and TRBJ2-1, with a weak D call TRBD2 (5 bases). The clonotype was recovered from a man aged 65 to 85 with urothelial cancer. CDR3 in DNA: TGTGCCAGCAGTACCTCCCCCCTAGCCCTGAGATTCAATGAGCAGTTCTTC. This sequence encodes CASSTSPLALRFNEQFF.